The 4 T cell receptor beta chains below were found in one sample sequenced in a study of T-cell reconstitution after alpha-beta-depleted transplantation in children (dated by TCRdb to 2015 to 2016). Reading the label with the study, this specimen's treatment or condition is: allogeneic hematopoietic cell transplantation with graft depleted of TCRalphabeta T cells and CD19 B cells. Libraries were made using PCR. TCRdb names Illumina HiSeq 2500 as the instrument used. TCR libraries were prepared with molecular barcoding, using unique molecular identifiers to normalize TCRbeta repertoire quantification. TCRdb's own reprocessing of the public reads used fastp at Q25 and MiXCR and kept productive beta chains. Rows matching on CDR3 protein sequence are summarized as one entry with the most common DNA and genes. This sample lists about 510,000 distinct CDR3 sequences; 10% to 12% were detected once. Clones ranked in the top ten supply 13% to 15% of the sample.

The material sequenced was PBMCs, mostly from graft donor cells, taken 180 days after TCRalphabeta/CD19-depleted stem cell transplant. Receptors were obtained from a female patient under 10 years old who had a stem cell transplant for aplastic anemia, so the T cells may come from the graft donor.

A few counts support this clonotype. The rearrangement joins TRBV28 to TRBJ2-2; 9 bases are shared with TRBD2. V lost 1 base, J lost 6 bases, and 12 bases stayed unmatched. This CDR3 contains 18 residues. CDR1 MDHEN and CDR2 SYDVKM come from the germline V gene. DNA for the CDR3: TGTGCCAGCAGTTTATCGGGGCTAGCGGGAATGATTTCCGGGGAGCTGTTTTTT. It specifies CASSLSGLAGMISGELFF.

In this sample, this clonotype turned up many times. The V gene is TRBV12-3 or TRBV12-4, the J gene TRBJ2-5; no clear D gene. V shed 2 bases and J shed 3 bases, with 10 bases lying between them. CDR3 size: 14 residues. In DNA, the CDR3 is TGTGCCAGCAGTTTACAGACTCCTGAAGAGACCCAGTACTTC. Translated: CASSLQTPEETQYF.

The rearrangement uses TRBV20-1 and TRBJ2-1; D is perhaps TRBD2 (5 bases). There are 12 residues in the CDR3. CDR1 is DFQATT, CDR2 SNEGSKA, per germline (reference sequence). The V and J ends lost 6 bases and 7 bases respectively, with 13 bases between them. In nucleotides, the CDR3 is TGCAGTGCGGAAACTAGAAGTAATGAGCAGTTCTTC. Encoded protein: CSAETRSNEQFF.

The rearrangement joins TRBV5-1 to TRBJ2-3, with a possible D match to TRBD1 (6 bases). Trimming shortened V by 4 bases and J by 11 bases, and 26 bases separated the two germline ends. Germline values: CDR1 SGHRS, CDR2 YFSETQ. The CDR3 sequence is 16 residues long. The CDR3 loop is CASSALRPLESRGQYF. As DNA, the CDR3 is TGCGCCAGCAGCGCACTCCGGCCCCTAGAGTCCAGGGGGCAGTATTTT.